The clone carrying this T cell receptor (beta chain) was detected only a few times. Germline assignment: CDR1 MNHEY and CDR2 SMNVEV (reference sequence). CDR3 length: 14 residues. V was cut by 3 bases and J by 0 bases, with 8 bases left in between. In terms of age and location, participants ranged from roughly 18 to 100 years and lived in approximately 26 US areas. The data derive from a study of blood T cell repertoires in COVID-19. This table comes from immunoSEQ multiplex PCR, and its TCRdb copy is limited to in-frame clones, with some not included. The sample has roughly 280,000 clones, about 87% seen once.

This clonotype was obtained from a woman between 25 and 40 years old with acute COVID-19. The sequencing input was PBMCs or T cells enriched from blood (not recorded which). The rearrangement uses TRBV27 and TRBJ1-1, with no clear D. The CDR3 sequence: CASSFAGMNTEAFF. CDR3 DNA: TGTGCCAGCAGTTTTGCCGGTATGAACACTGAAGCTTTCTTT.